The clone carrying this T cell receptor beta chain was found many times. Its antigen is unknown. These data come from a study of T cells in Graves' hyperthyroidism and ophthalmopathy. Germline CDR1 reads DFQATT; CDR2 reads SNEGSKA (reference sequence). The CDR3 covers 15 residues. V lost 3 bases and J 3 bases, leaving 16 bases between the germline ends. Study results and limitations: Ophthalmopathy was separated from stable hyperthyroidism by a 13 V-J model.

The source material, RNA transcripts, was used to amplify TCR beta CDR3 regions. The HTBI set primed first-round TCR CDR3 RT-PCR. TCRdb called the multiplex PCR reads again in MiXCR, with one record for every CDR3 protein. The data show about 600,000 distinct CDR3 sequences, approximately 16% seen once. V and J are TRBV20-1 and TRBJ2-3, with D perhaps being TRBD1 or TRBD2 (6 bases each). What was sequenced was blood. This clonotype originated in a woman between 40 and 50 years old with Graves' ophthalmopathy. The CDR3 sequence: CSARAEGGWTDTQYF. The CDR3 DNA reads TGCAGTGCTAGGGCCGAGGGGGGTTGGACAGATACGCAGTATTTT.